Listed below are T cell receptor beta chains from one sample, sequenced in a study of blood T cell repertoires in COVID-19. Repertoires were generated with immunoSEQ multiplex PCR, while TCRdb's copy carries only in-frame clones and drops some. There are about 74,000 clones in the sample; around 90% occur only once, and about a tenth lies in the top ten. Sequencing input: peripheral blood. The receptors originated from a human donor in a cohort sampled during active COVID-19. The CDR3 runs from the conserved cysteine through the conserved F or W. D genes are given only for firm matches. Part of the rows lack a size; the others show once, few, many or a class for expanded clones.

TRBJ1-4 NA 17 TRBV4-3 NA CASSQGVPGATNEKLFF TGCGCCAGCAGCCAAGGGGTCCCAGGGGCAACTAATGAAAAACTGTTTTTT
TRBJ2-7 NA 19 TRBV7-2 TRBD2 CASSLGGSSGPGAPYEQYF TGTGCCAGCAGCTTAGGGGGGTCTAGCGGCCCCGGGGCCCCCTACGAGCAGTACTTC
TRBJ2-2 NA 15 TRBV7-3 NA CASSPHRSGTGELFF TGTGCCAGCAGCCCCCACCGCTCAGGCACCGGGGAGCTGTTTTTT
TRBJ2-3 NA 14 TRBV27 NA CASSLALQGDTQYF TGTGCCAGCAGTTTAGCCCTACAGGGAGATACGCAGTATTTT
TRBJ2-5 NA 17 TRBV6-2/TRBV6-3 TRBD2 CASSYPEGGRALETQYF TGTGCCAGCAGTTACCCGGAGGGCGGGAGGGCCCTAGAGACCCAGTACTTC
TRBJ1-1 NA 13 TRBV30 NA CAWSYGVSTEAFF TGTGCCTGGAGCTACGGGGTAAGCACTGAAGCTTTCTTT
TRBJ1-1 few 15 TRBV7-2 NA CASSLESAGNTEAFF TGTGCCAGCAGCTTAGAATCGGCAGGGAACACTGAAGCTTTCTTT
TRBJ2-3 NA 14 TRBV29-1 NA CSSSQASRTDTQYF TGCAGTTCCTCCCAGGCGTCACGCACAGATACGCAGTATTTT
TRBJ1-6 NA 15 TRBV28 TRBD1 CASSTGAGYNSPLHF TGTGCCAGCAGTACAGGGGCGGGTTATAATTCACCCCTCCACTTT
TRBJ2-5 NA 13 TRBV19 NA CASRDFAAETQYF TGTGCCAGTAGAGACTTCGCTGCCGAGACCCAGTACTTC
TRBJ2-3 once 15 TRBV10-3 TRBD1 CAISAPGTDTDTQYF TGTGCCATCAGTGCGCCCGGGACAGACACAGATACGCAGTATTTT
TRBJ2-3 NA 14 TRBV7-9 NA CASSLRQGSDTQYF TGTGCCAGCAGCTTGCGGCAGGGCTCAGATACGCAGTATTTT
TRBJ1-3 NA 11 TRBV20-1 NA CSATSGNTIYF TGCAGTGCGACATCTGGAAACACCATATATTTT
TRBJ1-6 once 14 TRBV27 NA CASSWTVYNSPLHF TGTGCCAGCAGTTGGACAGTCTATAATTCACCCCTCCACTTT
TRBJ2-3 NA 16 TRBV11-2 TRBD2 CASSLGGGTSTDTQYF TGTGCCAGCAGCTTAGGCGGGGGTACTAGCACAGATACGCAGTATTTT
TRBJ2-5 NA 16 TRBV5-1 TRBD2 CASSPNELAGEGTQYF TGCGCCAGCAGCCCGAACGAACTAGCGGGAGAAGGGACCCAGTACTTC
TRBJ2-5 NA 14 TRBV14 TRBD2 CASSQELEPSGKYF TGTGCCAGCAGCCAAGAACTCGAGCCTAGCGGGAAGTACTTC
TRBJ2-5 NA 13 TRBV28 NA CASSSRGKETQYF TGTGCCAGCAGTTCACGCGGGAAAGAGACCCAGTACTTC
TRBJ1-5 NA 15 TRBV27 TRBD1 CASRGTAYSNQPQHF TGTGCCAGCAGGGGGACAGCGTATAGCAATCAGCCCCAGCATTTT
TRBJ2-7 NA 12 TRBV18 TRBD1 CASSTGQGEQYF TGTGCCAGCTCAACTGGACAGGGCGAGCAGTACTTC
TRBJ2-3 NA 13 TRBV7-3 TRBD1 CASSPTGEDTQYF TGTGCCAGCAGCCCGACAGGGGAAGATACGCAGTATTTT
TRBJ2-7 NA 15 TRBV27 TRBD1 CASSFLRQGSYEQYF TGTGCCAGCAGTTTTTTGAGACAGGGGAGCTACGAGCAGTACTTC
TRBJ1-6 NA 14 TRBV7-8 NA CASSLLGGDSPLHF TGTGCCAGCAGCTTATTGGGTGGAGATTCACCCCTCCACTTT
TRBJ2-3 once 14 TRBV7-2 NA CASSLDKSTDTQYF TGTGCCAGCAGCTTAGACAAGAGCACAGATACGCAGTATTTT
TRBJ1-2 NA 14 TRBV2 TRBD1 CASIDGTANYGYTF TGTGCCAGCATCGATGGGACAGCGAACTATGGCTACACCTTC
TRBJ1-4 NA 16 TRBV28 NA CASSTRQLSTNEKLFF TGTGCCAGCAGTACCCGACAGCTTTCAACTAATGAAAAACTGTTTTTT
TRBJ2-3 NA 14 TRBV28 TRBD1 CASTTFQGADTQYF TGTGCCAGCACCACCTTCCAGGGGGCAGATACGCAGTATTTT
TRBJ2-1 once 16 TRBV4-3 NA CASSQDGHKPGNEQFF TGCGCCAGCAGCCAAGATGGCCACAAGCCGGGCAATGAGCAGTTCTTC
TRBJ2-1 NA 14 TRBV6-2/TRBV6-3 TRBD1 CASSRTGGAGEQFF TGTGCCAGCAGCCGGACAGGGGGGGCGGGAGAGCAGTTCTTC
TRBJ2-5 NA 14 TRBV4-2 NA CASSPQEYQETQYF TGTGCCAGCAGCCCGCAGGAATACCAAGAGACCCAGTACTTC
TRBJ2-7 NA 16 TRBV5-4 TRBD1 CASSLASRTGGDEQYF TGTGCCAGCAGCTTGGCCAGTAGGACAGGGGGCGACGAGCAGTACTTC
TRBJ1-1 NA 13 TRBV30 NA CAWRSGSNTEAFF TGTGCCTGGAGGTCAGGCAGTAACACTGAAGCTTTCTTT
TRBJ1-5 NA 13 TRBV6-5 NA CASSIGGNQPQHF TGTGCCAGCAGTATAGGGGGCAATCAGCCCCAGCATTTT
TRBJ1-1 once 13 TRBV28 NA CASSLQGYTEAFF TGTGCCAGCAGTCTCCAGGGGTACACTGAAGCTTTCTTT
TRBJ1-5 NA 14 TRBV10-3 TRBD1 CAIGGQGRNQPQHF TGTGCCATCGGGGGACAGGGGCGCAATCAGCCCCAGCATTTT